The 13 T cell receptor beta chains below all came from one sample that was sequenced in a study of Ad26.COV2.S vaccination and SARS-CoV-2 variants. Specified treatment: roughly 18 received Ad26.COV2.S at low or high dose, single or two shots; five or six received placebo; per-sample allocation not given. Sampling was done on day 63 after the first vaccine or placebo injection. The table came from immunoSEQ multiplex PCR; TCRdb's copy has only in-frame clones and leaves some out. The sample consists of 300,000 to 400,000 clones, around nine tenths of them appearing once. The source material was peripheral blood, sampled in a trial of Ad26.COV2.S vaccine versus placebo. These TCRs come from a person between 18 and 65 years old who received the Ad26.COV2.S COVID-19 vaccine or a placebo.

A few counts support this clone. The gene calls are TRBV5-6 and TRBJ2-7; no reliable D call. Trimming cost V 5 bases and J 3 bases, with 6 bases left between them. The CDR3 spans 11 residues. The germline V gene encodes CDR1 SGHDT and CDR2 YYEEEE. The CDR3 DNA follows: TGTGCCAGCAGTTACCACTACGAGCAGTACTTC. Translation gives CASSYHYEQYF.

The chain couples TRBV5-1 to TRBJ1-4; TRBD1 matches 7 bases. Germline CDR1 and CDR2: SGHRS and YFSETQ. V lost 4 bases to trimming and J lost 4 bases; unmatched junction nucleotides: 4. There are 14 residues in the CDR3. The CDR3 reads CASSATGFNEKLFF. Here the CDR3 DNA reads TGCGCCAGCAGCGCGACAGGGTTTAATGAAAAACTGTTTTTT.

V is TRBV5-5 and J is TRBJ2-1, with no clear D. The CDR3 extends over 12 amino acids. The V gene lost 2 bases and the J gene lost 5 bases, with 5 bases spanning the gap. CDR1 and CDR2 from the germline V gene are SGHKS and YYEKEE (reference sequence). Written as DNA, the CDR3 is TGTGCCAGCAGCTTTCAGGACAATGAGCAGTTCTTC. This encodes CASSFQDNEQFF.

The CDR3 bases are TGTGCCAGCAGCTTGGCCTCTTACTCTGGAAACACCATATATTTT. This sequence encodes CASSLASYSGNTIYF. This sequence joins TRBV5-6 and TRBJ1-3; D not resolved. The germline V and J ends were trimmed by 0 bases and 0 bases, with 7 bases remaining between them. The CDR3 has 15 amino acids. Per germline, CDR1 SGHDT and CDR2 YYEEEE.

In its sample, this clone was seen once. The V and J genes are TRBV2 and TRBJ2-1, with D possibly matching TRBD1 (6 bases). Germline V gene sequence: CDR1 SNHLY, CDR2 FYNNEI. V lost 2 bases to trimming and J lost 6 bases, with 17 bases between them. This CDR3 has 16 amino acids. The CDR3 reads CASSESAKGHSNEQFF. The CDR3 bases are TGTGCCAGCAGTGAAAGCGCGAAGGGACACTCCAATGAGCAGTTCTTC.

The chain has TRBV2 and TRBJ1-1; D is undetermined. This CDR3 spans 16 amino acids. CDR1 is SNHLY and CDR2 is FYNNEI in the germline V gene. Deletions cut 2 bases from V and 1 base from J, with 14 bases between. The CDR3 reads CASSETHPLKNTEAFF. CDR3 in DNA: TGTGCCAGCAGTGAAACCCATCCCTTAAAGAACACTGAAGCTTTCTTT.

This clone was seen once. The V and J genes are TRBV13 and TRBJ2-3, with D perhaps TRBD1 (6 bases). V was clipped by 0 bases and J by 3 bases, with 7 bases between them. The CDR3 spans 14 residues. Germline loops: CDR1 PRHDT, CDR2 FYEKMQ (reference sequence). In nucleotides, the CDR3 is TGTGCCAGCAGCTTAGGTACAGGGACAGATACGCAGTATTTT. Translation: CASSLGTGTDTQYF.

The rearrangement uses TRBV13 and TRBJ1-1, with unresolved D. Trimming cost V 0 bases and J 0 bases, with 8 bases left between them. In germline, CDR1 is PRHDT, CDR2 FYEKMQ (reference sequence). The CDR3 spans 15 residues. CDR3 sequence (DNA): TGTGCCAGCAGCTTAGGGCAGTCACTGAACACTGAAGCTTTCTTT. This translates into CASSLGQSLNTEAFF. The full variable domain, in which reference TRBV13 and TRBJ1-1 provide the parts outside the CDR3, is AAGVIQSPRHLIKEKRETATLKCYPIPRHDTVYWYQQGPGQDPQFLISFYEKMQSDKGSIPDRFSAQQFSDYHSELNMSSLELGDSALYFCASSLGQSLNTEAFFGQGTRLTVV.

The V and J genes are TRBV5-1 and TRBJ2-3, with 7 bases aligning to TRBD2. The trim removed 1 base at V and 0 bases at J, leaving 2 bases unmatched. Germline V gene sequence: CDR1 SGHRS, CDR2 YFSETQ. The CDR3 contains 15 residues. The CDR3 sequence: CASSLWTRSTDTQYF. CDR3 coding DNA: TGCGCCAGCAGCTTGTGGACTAGAAGCACAGATACGCAGTATTTT.

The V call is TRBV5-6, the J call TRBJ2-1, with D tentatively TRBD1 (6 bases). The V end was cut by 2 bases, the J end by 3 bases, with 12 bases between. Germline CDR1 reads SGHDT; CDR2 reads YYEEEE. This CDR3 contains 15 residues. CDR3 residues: CASSFLQGDYNEQFF. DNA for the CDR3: TGTGCCAGCAGCTTTCTACAGGGAGACTACAATGAGCAGTTCTTC. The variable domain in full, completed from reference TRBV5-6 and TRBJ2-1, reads DAGVTQSPTHLIKTRGQQVTLRCSPKSGHDTVSWYQQALGQGPQFIFQYYEEEERQRGNFPDRFSGHQFPNYSSELNVNALLLGDSALYLCASSFLQGDYNEQFFGPGTRLTVL.

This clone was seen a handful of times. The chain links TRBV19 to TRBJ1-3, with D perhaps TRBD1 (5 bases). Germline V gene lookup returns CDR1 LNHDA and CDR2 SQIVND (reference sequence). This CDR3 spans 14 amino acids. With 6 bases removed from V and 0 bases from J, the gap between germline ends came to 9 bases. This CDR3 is CASRWTHSGNTIYF. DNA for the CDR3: TGTGCCAGTAGATGGACACACTCTGGAAACACCATATATTTT.

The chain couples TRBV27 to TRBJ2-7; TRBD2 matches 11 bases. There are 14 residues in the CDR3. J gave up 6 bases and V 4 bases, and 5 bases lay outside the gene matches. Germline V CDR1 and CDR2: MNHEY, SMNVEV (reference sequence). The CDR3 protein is CASSSTSGMVEQYF. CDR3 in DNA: TGTGCCAGCAGTTCGACTAGCGGGATGGTCGAGCAGTACTTC.

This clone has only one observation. CDR3 sequence reads: CASSIRQGENGYTF. The CDR3 DNA reads TGTGCCAGCAGCATAAGACAGGGTGAAAATGGCTACACCTTC. The chain recombines TRBV13 with TRBJ1-2, with TRBD1 matching 7 bases. Trimming cost V 5 bases and J 6 bases; bases outside gene matches: 9. There are 14 residues in the CDR3. The germline gives CDR1 PRHDT, CDR2 FYEKMQ (reference sequence).